These T cell receptor beta chains were read from a single sample in a study of brain T cells in children with intractable seizures. Sequencing was performed with immunoSEQ multiplex PCR; in TCRdb, only in-frame clones are kept and a portion is missing. This table holds about 320,000 clones, more than 85% found once. Here the sequenced sample was peripheral blood, taken 4 to 5 months after surgery. The receptors originated from a boy under three years old with tuberous sclerosis and intractable seizures. CDR3s include the opening cysteine and the closing phenylalanine or tryptophan. Fields, in order: J gene, V gene, D gene, clone size, CDR3 protein, CDR3 DNA. The D gene is left open where the match is weak. Size is omitted from some rows. Given values are once, few, many or a class for expanded clones.

J gene: TRBJ2-2; V gene: TRBV3-1/TRBV3-2; D gene: TRBD2; clone size: .; CDR3 protein: CASSQAERGTNTGELFF; CDR3 DNA: TGTGCCAGCAGCCAAGCGGAGCGGGGGACCAACACCGGGGAGCTGTTTTTT
J gene: TRBJ2-4; V gene: TRBV20-1; D gene: .; clone size: few; CDR3 protein: CSASKGGAKNIQYF; CDR3 DNA: TGCAGTGCTAGTAAAGGAGGAGCCAAAAACATTCAGTACTTC
J gene: TRBJ2-5; V gene: TRBV6-1; D gene: .; clone size: once; CDR3 protein: CASSEASLPETQYF; CDR3 DNA: TGTGCCAGCAGTGAAGCGTCACTACCAGAGACCCAGTACTTC
J gene: TRBJ1-2; V gene: TRBV28; D gene: .; clone size: .; CDR3 protein: CASSFGDREPSNYGYTF; CDR3 DNA: TGTGCCAGCAGTTTTGGGGACCGGGAACCCTCCAACTATGGCTACACCTTC
J gene: TRBJ2-5; V gene: TRBV29-1; D gene: .; clone size: .; CDR3 protein: CSVEMGWETQYF; CDR3 DNA: TGCAGCGTTGAGATGGGTTGGGAGACCCAGTACTTC
J gene: TRBJ2-5; V gene: TRBV6-1; D gene: .; clone size: .; CDR3 protein: CASSEGRVGWETQYF; CDR3 DNA: TGTGCCAGCAGTGAAGGCCGGGTCGGGTGGGAGACCCAGTACTTC
J gene: TRBJ1-1; V gene: TRBV6-5; D gene: TRBD1; clone size: .; CDR3 protein: CASRAYRGLGTEAFF; CDR3 DNA: TGTGCCAGCAGGGCGTACAGGGGCCTTGGCACTGAAGCTTTCTTT
J gene: TRBJ1-2; V gene: TRBV18; D gene: .; clone size: .; CDR3 protein: CASSPPGKGFDYTF; CDR3 DNA: TGTGCCAGCTCACCACCTGGAAAAGGTTTCGACTACACCTTC
J gene: TRBJ1-4; V gene: TRBV27; D gene: TRBD1; clone size: once; CDR3 protein: CASSPDRVLPNEKLFF; CDR3 DNA: TGTGCCAGCAGTCCTGACAGGGTACTCCCTAATGAAAAACTGTTTTTT
J gene: TRBJ1-4; V gene: TRBV2; D gene: .; clone size: .; CDR3 protein: CASRNSPATNEKLFF; CDR3 DNA: TGTGCCAGCAGAAACTCTCCTGCAACTAATGAAAAACTGTTTTTT
J gene: TRBJ1-1; V gene: TRBV4-1; D gene: .; clone size: .; CDR3 protein: CASSQQGWAEAFF; CDR3 DNA: TGCGCCAGCAGCCAGCAGGGGTGGGCTGAAGCTTTCTTT
J gene: TRBJ1-3; V gene: TRBV7-9; D gene: .; clone size: .; CDR3 protein: CASSPIWDAGNTIYF; CDR3 DNA: TGTGCCAGCAGCCCCATTTGGGACGCAGGAAACACCATATATTTT
J gene: TRBJ2-1; V gene: TRBV7-9; D gene: TRBD2; clone size: once; CDR3 protein: CASSSASGQPNNEQFF; CDR3 DNA: TGTGCCAGCAGCTCAGCTAGCGGCCAGCCGAACAATGAGCAGTTCTTC
J gene: TRBJ2-1; V gene: TRBV9; D gene: TRBD2; clone size: .; CDR3 protein: CASSVRYGTSGRMNEQFF; CDR3 DNA: TGTGCCAGCAGCGTCCGGTATGGGACTAGCGGGAGGATGAATGAGCAGTTCTTC
J gene: TRBJ2-5; V gene: TRBV5-8; D gene: TRBD2; clone size: .; CDR3 protein: CASSLGLAGAFLVETQYF; CDR3 DNA: TGTGCCAGCAGCTTGGGGCTAGCGGGAGCGTTTTTAGTGGAGACCCAGTACTTC
J gene: TRBJ2-2; V gene: TRBV9; D gene: .; clone size: .; CDR3 protein: CASSYITGELFF; CDR3 DNA: TGTGCCAGCAGCTACATCACCGGGGAGCTGTTTTTT
J gene: TRBJ2-7; V gene: TRBV29-1; D gene: .; clone size: .; CDR3 protein: CSVKGGYYEQYF; CDR3 DNA: TGCAGCGTCAAGGGGGGGTACTACGAGCAGTACTTC
J gene: TRBJ2-1; V gene: TRBV10-3; D gene: .; clone size: .; CDR3 protein: CAISGAASSYNEQFF; CDR3 DNA: TGTGCCATCAGTGGGGCGGCCAGCTCCTACAATGAGCAGTTCTTC
J gene: TRBJ1-6; V gene: TRBV5-1; D gene: .; clone size: .; CDR3 protein: CASSLGADNSPLHF; CDR3 DNA: TGCGCCAGCAGCTTGGGAGCCGATAATTCACCCCTCCACTTT
J gene: TRBJ1-1; V gene: TRBV13; D gene: .; clone size: .; CDR3 protein: CASSSLLRSTEAFF; CDR3 DNA: TGTGCCAGCAGCTCCCTTTTGAGGAGCACTGAAGCTTTCTTT
J gene: TRBJ2-5; V gene: TRBV28; D gene: .; clone size: .; CDR3 protein: CASGRQEGIKETQYF; CDR3 DNA: TGTGCCAGCGGTAGACAGGAAGGAATAAAAGAGACCCAGTACTTC
J gene: TRBJ1-5; V gene: TRBV3-1/TRBV3-2; D gene: .; clone size: .; CDR3 protein: CASSQDIRINQPQHF; CDR3 DNA: TGTGCCAGCAGCCAAGATATAAGGATTAATCAGCCCCAGCATTTT
J gene: TRBJ1-1; V gene: TRBV7-9; D gene: .; clone size: once; CDR3 protein: CASSSPLTVVGPWGTEAFF; CDR3 DNA: TGTGCCAGCAGCTCACCATTGACAGTTGTGGGACCGTGGGGGACTGAAGCTTTCTTT
J gene: TRBJ2-3; V gene: TRBV6-5; D gene: .; clone size: .; CDR3 protein: CASSYSGTDTQYF; CDR3 DNA: TGTGCCAGCAGTTATTCAGGCACAGATACGCAGTATTTT
J gene: TRBJ2-7; V gene: TRBV28; D gene: .; clone size: .; CDR3 protein: CASRNQGNYEQYF; CDR3 DNA: TGTGCCAGCAGGAACCAGGGAAACTACGAGCAGTACTTC
J gene: TRBJ1-1; V gene: TRBV2; D gene: .; clone size: .; CDR3 protein: CASSYTVNTEAFF; CDR3 DNA: TGTGCCAGCAGCTATACGGTGAACACTGAAGCTTTCTTT
J gene: TRBJ1-1; V gene: TRBV19; D gene: .; clone size: .; CDR3 protein: CATQLGRTEAFF; CDR3 DNA: TGTGCCACCCAGCTGGGCCGAACTGAAGCTTTCTTT
J gene: TRBJ1-2; V gene: TRBV27; D gene: .; clone size: .; CDR3 protein: CASSLSGTTPHYGYTF; CDR3 DNA: TGTGCCAGCAGTTTATCTGGGACAACCCCTCACTATGGCTACACCTTC
J gene: TRBJ1-4; V gene: TRBV5-6; D gene: .; clone size: .; CDR3 protein: CASSFSVPNEKLFF; CDR3 DNA: TGTGCCAGCAGCTTTTCGGTTCCTAATGAAAAACTGTTTTTT
J gene: TRBJ2-7; V gene: TRBV4-1; D gene: TRBD2; clone size: .; CDR3 protein: CASSQDQVTSSYEQYF; CDR3 DNA: TGCGCCAGCAGCCAAGATCAGGTGACTAGCAGCTACGAGCAGTACTTC
J gene: TRBJ2-7; V gene: TRBV15; D gene: TRBD1; clone size: .; CDR3 protein: CATSITGGQGDEQYF; CDR3 DNA: TGTGCCACCAGCATAACGGGGGGACAGGGCGATGAGCAGTACTTC
J gene: TRBJ2-7; V gene: TRBV7-9; D gene: TRBD1; clone size: .; CDR3 protein: CASSLAPRQGKYF; CDR3 DNA: TGTGCCAGCAGCTTAGCCCCACGACAGGGGAAGTACTTC
J gene: TRBJ2-2; V gene: TRBV28; D gene: .; clone size: once; CDR3 protein: CASNFGAGELFF; CDR3 DNA: TGTGCCAGCAACTTTGGGGCCGGGGAGCTGTTTTTT
J gene: TRBJ1-5; V gene: TRBV27; D gene: TRBD1; clone size: .; CDR3 protein: CASGDRGLGQPQHF; CDR3 DNA: TGTGCCAGCGGGGACAGGGGTCTAGGCCAGCCCCAGCATTTT
J gene: TRBJ2-1; V gene: TRBV3-1/TRBV3-2; D gene: TRBD2; clone size: .; CDR3 protein: CASSQVAGGAYNEQFF; CDR3 DNA: TGTGCCAGCAGCCAGGTAGCGGGAGGCGCCTACAATGAGCAGTTCTTC
J gene: TRBJ1-2; V gene: TRBV11-3; D gene: .; clone size: .; CDR3 protein: CASSLIYHPVYGYTF; CDR3 DNA: TGTGCCAGCAGCTTAATCTACCACCCCGTCTATGGCTACACCTTC
J gene: TRBJ2-2; V gene: TRBV5-4; D gene: .; clone size: .; CDR3 protein: CASSPRDFSNTGELFF; CDR3 DNA: TGTGCCAGCAGCCCCCGGGACTTCTCGAACACCGGGGAGCTGTTTTTT
J gene: TRBJ2-3; V gene: TRBV5-4; D gene: TRBD2; clone size: .; CDR3 protein: CASSSRTSTQYF; CDR3 DNA: TGTGCCAGCAGCTCGCGGACTAGCACGCAGTATTTT
J gene: TRBJ2-3; V gene: TRBV4-1; D gene: TRBD2; clone size: .; CDR3 protein: CASSQRLSAGGLDTQYF; CDR3 DNA: TGCGCCAGCAGCCAAAGGCTCTCAGCGGGGGGGCTAGATACGCAGTATTTT
J gene: TRBJ1-3; V gene: TRBV19; D gene: .; clone size: .; CDR3 protein: CASSIGGNTIYF; CDR3 DNA: TGTGCCAGTAGTATCGGTGGAAACACCATATATTTT
J gene: TRBJ1-3; V gene: TRBV29-1; D gene: .; clone size: .; CDR3 protein: CSVVTVYSGNTIYF; CDR3 DNA: TGCAGCGTGGTGACAGTCTACTCTGGAAACACCATATATTTT
J gene: TRBJ2-1; V gene: TRBV7-2; D gene: TRBD1; clone size: .; CDR3 protein: CASSSVFRDRGRSEQFF; CDR3 DNA: TGTGCCAGCAGCTCCGTATTCCGGGACAGGGGGCGGAGTGAGCAGTTCTTC
J gene: TRBJ2-7; V gene: TRBV12-5; D gene: .; clone size: .; CDR3 protein: CASGLGGPGEQYF; CDR3 DNA: TGTGCTAGTGGTTTGGGTGGCCCGGGCGAGCAGTACTTC
J gene: TRBJ2-7; V gene: TRBV29-1; D gene: .; clone size: .; CDR3 protein: CSVRTAGPGEQYF; CDR3 DNA: TGCAGCGTACGGACGGCAGGTCCGGGGGAGCAGTACTTC
J gene: TRBJ2-2; V gene: TRBV4-1; D gene: TRBD2; clone size: .; CDR3 protein: CASSRDLTSGNTGELFF; CDR3 DNA: TGCGCCAGCAGCCGTGACCTGACTAGCGGGAACACCGGGGAGCTGTTTTTT
J gene: TRBJ1-2; V gene: TRBV24-1; D gene: .; clone size: .; CDR3 protein: CATSDLSVGYTF; CDR3 DNA: TGTGCCACCAGTGATCTGTCTGTTGGCTACACCTTC
J gene: TRBJ2-1; V gene: TRBV7-9; D gene: .; clone size: .; CDR3 protein: CASSLEDYEQFF; CDR3 DNA: TGTGCCAGCAGCTTGGAGGACTACGAGCAGTTCTTC